This TCR beta chain was obtained from a study of blood T cells in healthy people across ages. A J-beta primer mix and a sample-barcoded 5' primer were used in a second PCR of about 7 to 12 cycles. TCRdb analysed the 5' RACE reads with MiXCR anew, one entry per CDR3 protein. Altogether about 580,000 distinct CDR3 sequences are present, around 50% being singletons, with the ten largest covering around 24%. This CDR3 comprises 17 residues. Between the trimmed V and J ends, which lost 6 bases and 0 bases, there was a span of 15 bases. This chain uses TRBV12-3 or TRBV12-4 with TRBJ2-6; D may be TRBD2 (5 bases). Material: blood. This receptor was obtained from a man older than 75 in good health. This CDR3 reads CASRKGSGYSGANVLTF. The CDR3 DNA sequence: TGTGCCAGCAGGAAGGGTTCGGGATACTCTGGGGCCAACGTCCTGACTTTC.